This T cell receptor (beta chain) originates from a study of blood T cell repertoires in COVID-19. About the study: The cDNA or gDNA used as material had been derived from T cells, B-cell-depleted T cells, or PBMCs.

Trimming took 1 base from V and 3 from J, leaving 10 bases between them. The germline V gene encodes CDR1 SGHTA and CDR2 FQGNSA. The CDR3 has 15 amino acids. Generated by immunoSEQ multiplex PCR, the TCRdb table keeps only in-frame clones and is missing some. The sample has 140,000 to 150,000 clones; 70% to 90% are singletons. This clonotype originated in a woman aged 45-65 years with acute COVID-19. The sequenced material came from PBMCs or T cells enriched from blood (not recorded which). The chain couples TRBV7-2 to TRBJ1-5; D remains unclear. The CDR3 DNA reads TGTGCCAGCAGCTTAGGTGGTCAGTTCAATCAGCCCCAGCATTTT. It is translated as CASSLGGQFNQPQHF.